The 22 T cell receptor beta chains below come from one sample, sequenced in a study of OX40 agonist ivuxolimab in advanced cancers. TCRdb's table, derived via immunoSEQ multiplex PCR, lists solely in-frame clones and lacks some. In the table there are around 50,000 clones, approximately 87% of which are singletons. Here the sequenced sample was CD4+ or CD8+ T cells sorted from blood, taken in a trial of the OX40 agonist ivuxolimab. The receptors stem from an adult with an advanced solid tumor such as melanoma, head and neck, liver or kidney cancer.

This chain links TRBV7-9 with TRBJ2-7; D remains ambiguous. CDR1 and CDR2 (germline): SEHNR, FQNEAQ (reference sequence). V lost 4 bases and J lost 0, with 7 bases in between. This CDR3 contains 13 residues. The CDR3 protein is CASSSRISYEQYF. The CDR3 bases are TGTGCCAGCAGCTCCCGGATCTCCTACGAGCAGTACTTC.

The V gene is TRBV18, the J gene TRBJ1-5; 7 bases fit TRBD1. V dropped 1 base and J dropped 7; count of bases not matched to a gene: 4. This CDR3 is 14 amino acids long. The germline CDR1 and CDR2 sequences are KGHSH and LQKENI. CDR3 bases: TGTGCCAGCTCACCACAACGACAGGGCCAGCCCCAGCATTTT. It is translated as CASSPQRQGQPQHF.

J is TRBJ2-4 and V is TRBV7-2; D might be TRBD2 (6 bases). The CDR3 runs to 10 residues. The V end lost 5 bases, the J end lost 15 bases, and 11 bases lay between the germline ends. CDR1 SGHTA and CDR2 FQGNSA come from the germline V gene. The CDR3 spells CASSSTSLYF. The CDR3 DNA reads TGTGCCAGCAGCAGCACTAGCCTGTACTTC.

This clone has just one count. J is TRBJ1-1 and V is TRBV5-1; D ambiguous. The V gene's germline CDR1 is SGHRS and CDR2 YFSETQ. This CDR3 has 15 residues. V was trimmed by 3 bases and J by 1 base, leaving 13 bases between them. CDR3 loop: CASSWAGEKNTEAFF. CDR3 nucleotide sequence: TGCGCCAGCAGCTGGGCAGGCGAAAAGAACACTGAAGCTTTCTTT. The full variable domain, in which reference TRBV5-1 and TRBJ1-1 provide the parts outside the CDR3, is KAGVTQTPRYLIKTRGQQVTLSCSPISGHRSVSWYQQTPGQGLQFLFEYFSETQRNKGNFPGRFSGRQFSNSRSEMNVSTLELGDSALYLCASSWAGEKNTEAFFGQGTRLTVV.

This clone was detected only a few times. The chain carries TRBV28 and TRBJ2-4, with D possibly being TRBD1 (6 bases). Germline CDR1 MDHEN, CDR2 SYDVKM. V was clipped by 6 bases and J by 7 bases, with 16 bases between them. The CDR3 has 14 amino acids. As DNA, the CDR3 is TGTGCCAGCAGGCCACAGGGTGGGTGGAACATTCAGTACTTC. Its translation: CASRPQGGWNIQYF.

The V gene is TRBV6-5, the J gene TRBJ2-7; D possibly corresponds to TRBD2 (6 bases). This CDR3 region has 14 residues. The germline V gene encodes CDR1 MNHEY and CDR2 SVGAGI. Between the trimmed V and J ends, which lost 1 base and 2 bases, there was a span of 9 bases. CDR3 residues: CASSYFGSTYEQYF. The CDR3 region has the DNA TGTGCCAGCAGTTACTTCGGGAGTACCTACGAGCAGTACTTC.

V usage is TRBV18 and J usage is TRBJ1-4; the D gene is possibly TRBD1 (6 bases). The CDR3 length is 15 residues. The V gene lost 3 bases and the J gene lost 7 bases, with 15 bases spanning the gap. From germline, CDR1 is KGHSH and CDR2 LQKENI. DNA for the CDR3: TGTGCCAGCTCACCCGACACAGGGAAGGGTGAAAAACTGTTTTTT. This gives the protein CASSPDTGKGEKLFF.

This clone came up a few times. This chain joins TRBV6-5 and TRBJ1-2; D perhaps matches TRBD1 (5 bases). This CDR3 is built from 13 residues. Germline-derived CDR1 and CDR2 are MNHEY and SVGAGI. Trimming cost V 5 bases and J 10 bases, with 17 bases left between them. The CDR3 nucleotides read TGTGCCAGCAGTGAAGAATCAGGGTCTGTCTACACCTTC. It encodes CASSEESGSVYTF.

The chain carries TRBV11-2 and TRBJ2-2; D unclear. The ends were cut back, 5 bases at V and 1 base at J, with 11 bases in the middle. The CDR3 totals 15 residues. CDR1 is SGHAT and CDR2 is FQNNGV in the germline V gene. The CDR3 DNA follows: TGTGCCAGCAGCCACCGATCAATGAACACCGGGGAGCTGTTTTTT. This codes for CASSHRSMNTGELFF. The full variable domain, with the rest looked up from reference TRBV11-2 and TRBJ2-2, is EAGVAQSPRYKIIEKRQSVAFWCNPISGHATLYWYQQILGQGPKLLIQFQNNGVVDDSQLPKDRFSAERLKGVDSTLKIQPAKLEDSAVYLCASSHRSMNTGELFFGEGSRLTVL.

The rearrangement joins TRBV28 to TRBJ2-5; TRBD2 agrees at 12 bases. Germline V gene sequence: CDR1 MDHEN, CDR2 SYDVKM. The CDR3 has 15 residues. The V gene end was trimmed by 7 bases and the J gene end by 11 bases; junction bases not matched to a gene: 14. The CDR3 nucleotides read TGTGCCAGCAAACTAGCGGGAGGCCAGGTGGTGGAGCAGTACTTC. Protein product: CASKLAGGQVVEQYF.

The J gene is TRBJ2-1, the V gene TRBV28; D is ambiguous. The germline gives CDR1 MDHEN, CDR2 SYDVKM. There are 16 residues in the CDR3. Trimming pared 2 bases from V and 10 bases from J, leaving 21 bases between. CDR3 nucleotide sequence: TGTGCCAGCAGTTTACCGACTCTCAATCCCGCAGGAGAGCAGTTCTTC. This sequence encodes CASSLPTLNPAGEQFF.

V gene TRBV18 combines with J gene TRBJ2-7; no firm D call. Germline CDR1 reads KGHSH; CDR2 reads LQKENI. The CDR3 totals 12 residues. With 0 bases removed from V and 1 base from J, the gap between germline ends came to 1 base. DNA of the CDR3: TGTGCCAGCTCACCACCTTCCTACGAGCAGTACTTC. This encodes CASSPPSYEQYF.

The chain carries TRBV28 and TRBJ1-1, with D maybe TRBD1 (6 bases). The V end was cut by 1 base, the J end by 10 bases, with 22 bases between. From germline, CDR1 is MDHEN and CDR2 SYDVKM. The CDR3 runs to 16 residues. Here the CDR3 DNA reads TGTGCCAGCAGTTTATTAGACAGGAGATACACTAAGGTAGCTTTCTTT. It translates to CASSLLDRRYTKVAFF.

The chain links TRBV5-8 to TRBJ1-3; D is unclear. There are 14 residues in the CDR3. Per germline, CDR1 SGHTS and CDR2 YDEGEE. Trimming left V 5 bases short and J 4 bases short, with 13 bases between. The CDR3, as DNA: TGTGCCAGCAGACAGCGGGCTGGAGGAAACACCATATATTTT. Encoded protein: CASRQRAGGNTIYF.

This clone was found a few times. This rearrangement joins TRBV6-5 to TRBJ2-7; TRBD2 is a possible D gene (6 bases). The CDR3 totals 14 residues. V lost 10 bases and J lost 9, with 25 bases in between. Germline assignment: CDR1 MNHEY and CDR2 SVGAGI. The CDR3 reads CATLPGGVSIGQYF. In DNA, the CDR3 is TGTGCCACACTACCAGGAGGGGTATCCATCGGGCAGTACTTC.

The CDR3 loop is CASSLRGDIQYF. CDR3 coding DNA: TGTGCCAGCAGCTTAAGGGGTGACATTCAGTACTTC. The chain joins TRBV7-9 to TRBJ2-4; D may be TRBD1 (5 bases). This CDR3 is built from 12 residues. Germline CDR1 is SEHNR and CDR2 is FQNEAQ (reference sequence). Trimming took 2 bases from V and 8 from J, leaving 7 bases between them.

V usage is TRBV10-1 and J usage is TRBJ2-2; no reliable D call. Trimming stripped 7 bases from V and 2 bases from J, with 8 bases between. The CDR3 runs to 13 residues. Germline values: CDR1 WNHNN, CDR2 SYGVQD (reference sequence). Here the CDR3 reads CASKDPNTGELFF. CDR3 coding DNA: TGCGCCAGCAAGGACCCCAACACCGGGGAGCTGTTTTTT.

In this sample, this clone turned up once. This chain connects TRBV7-9 to TRBJ1-5, with a possible D match to TRBD1 (5 bases). CDR1 and CDR2 from the germline V gene are SEHNR and FQNEAQ (reference sequence). V lost 1 base and J 3 bases, leaving 13 bases between the germline ends. The CDR3 spans 16 residues. CDR3 nucleotide sequence: TGTGCCAGCAGCTTAGGCGGAGGGGCCCCCAATCAGCCCCAGCATTTT. This translates into CASSLGGGAPNQPQHF.

V usage is TRBV5-1 and J usage is TRBJ2-1; D gene unclear. Germline-derived CDR1 and CDR2 are SGHRS and YFSETQ. V lost 4 bases to trimming and J lost 5 bases, with 19 bases between them. CDR3 length: 16 amino acids. CDR3 bases: TGCGCCAGCAGCCAGACGGCCACCAACGGTAACAATGAGCAGTTCTTC. Encoded protein: CASSQTATNGNNEQFF.

The rearrangement joins TRBV11-2 to TRBJ2-3; D is ambiguous. CDR3 length equals 15 residues. Germline lookup yields CDR1 SGHAT and CDR2 FQNNGV. Trimming cost V 5 bases and J 1 base, with 13 bases left between them. The CDR3 DNA is TGTGCCAGCAGCCGAACCCGATCTGGCACAGATACGCAGTATTTT. Residues: CASSRTRSGTDTQYF.

The rearrangement links TRBV28 to TRBJ1-5; D is uncertain. This CDR3 has 13 amino acids. Germline V CDR1 and CDR2: MDHEN, SYDVKM. V gave up 7 bases and J gave up 2 bases, with 9 bases separating them. The CDR3 protein is CASKTSRNQPQHF. CDR3 bases: TGTGCCAGCAAAACCTCCCGCAATCAGCCCCAGCATTTT.

The V call is TRBV4-2, the J call TRBJ2-3; D is unresolved. V lost 6 bases, J lost 3 bases, and 4 bases lay in between. This CDR3 spans 11 amino acids. Germline V CDR1 and CDR2: LGHNA, YNFKEQ. The CDR3: CASSRTDTQYF. CDR3 bases: TGTGCCAGCAGTCGTACAGATACGCAGTATTTT.